Shown below are 30 T cell receptor beta chains from a single sample sequenced in a study of PD-1 blockade in classical Hodgkin lymphoma. Sequencing was performed with immunoSEQ multiplex PCR; in TCRdb, only in-frame clones are kept and a portion is missing. The sample yields tens of thousands of clones, around 80% seen once. Each patient relapsed following autologous stem cell transplantation, and prior brentuximab vedotin exposure differed. Sequencing was performed on peripheral blood mononuclear cells (PBMCs), taken before the second cycle of nivolumab. The receptor source for this set is a human donor with classical Hodgkin lymphoma.

The gene calls are TRBV15 and TRBJ1-1; D call uncertain. CDR1 and CDR2 from the germline V gene are LNHNV and YYDKDF (reference sequence). V was cut by 1 base and J by 1 base, with 7 bases left in between. CDR3 length: 14 residues. The DNA of the CDR3 is TGTGCCACCAGCAGAGGCAGACAGAACACTGAAGCTTTCTTT. It specifies CATSRGRQNTEAFF.

V usage is TRBV6-1 and J usage is TRBJ2-1, with 8 bases matching TRBD2. CDR3 size: 15 residues. The J segment lost 5 bases and the V segment lost 3 bases, leaving 6 bases of the junction unmatched. The V gene's germline CDR1 is MNHNS and CDR2 SASEGT. This CDR3 is CASSDRSGGHNEQFF. CDR3 DNA: TGTGCCAGCAGTGACAGGAGCGGGGGACACAATGAGCAGTTCTTC.

V and J are TRBV18 and TRBJ1-4, with D perhaps matching TRBD1 (6 bases). Trimming removed 1 base at V and 5 bases at J, with 14 bases between. There are 16 residues in the CDR3. Germline CDR1 is KGHSH and CDR2 is LQKENI. The CDR3 region is CASSPRPGVGNEKLFF. In DNA, the CDR3 is TGTGCCAGCTCACCACGGCCAGGGGTTGGGAATGAAAAACTGTTTTTT.

The rearrangement links TRBV7-9 to TRBJ1-1; D may be TRBD1 (6 bases). This CDR3 contains 15 residues. V was cut by 3 bases and J by 4 bases, with 15 bases left in between. Germline V gives CDR1 SEHNR, CDR2 FQNEAQ (reference sequence). The CDR3 DNA sequence: TGTGCCAGCAGCTTCCCCAGGGGAGGGGTCACTGAAGCTTTCTTT. It codes for CASSFPRGGVTEAFF.

Judged by abundance, this clone is medium-sized. The chain joins TRBV12-5 to TRBJ2-5; 8 bases are shared with TRBD2. The germline V gene has CDR1 LGHNT and CDR2 FRNRAP. This CDR3 region has 12 residues. Here the CDR3 DNA reads TGTGCCACGCGGGGGGTTCAAGAGACCCAGTACTTC. Protein sequence: CATRGVQETQYF.

The V call is TRBV6-1, the J call TRBJ1-2; D remains unclear. V lost 5 bases, J lost 14 bases, and 15 bases lay in between. Looked up from germline, CDR1 is MNHNS and CDR2 is SASEGT. The CDR3 is 11 residues long. The DNA of the CDR3 is TGTGCCAGCAGTCCTCCCGCCAGGTTAACCTTC. Residues: CASSPPARLTF.

The chain employs TRBV6-1 and TRBJ1-2; D not certain. Germline CDR1 is MNHNS and CDR2 is SASEGT. CDR3 length equals 14 residues. With 1 base removed from V and 2 bases from J, the gap between germline ends came to 8 bases. CDR3 in DNA: TGTGCCAGCAGTGAAGAAGGCAGGAACTATGGCTACACCTTC. It codes for CASSEEGRNYGYTF.

This clone turned up a few times. This chain connects TRBV2 to TRBJ1-5; D is ambiguous. Between the trimmed V and J ends, which lost 4 bases and 6 bases, there was a span of 10 bases. The CDR3 contains 13 residues. Germline assignment: CDR1 SNHLY and CDR2 FYNNEI. CDR3 amino acids: CASSGTGVQPQHF. CDR3 in DNA: TGTGCCAGCAGTGGGACGGGTGTTCAGCCCCAGCATTTT. Drawing the rest from reference TRBV2 and TRBJ1-5, the complete variable domain is EPEVTQTPSHQVTQMGQEVILRCVPISNHLYFYWYRQILGQKVEFLVSFYNNEISEKSEIFDDQFSVERPDGSNFTLKIRSTKLEDSAMYFCASSGTGVQPQHFGDGTRLSIL.

This CDR3 is CASSPSDGSSEKLFF. The CDR3 DNA reads TGTGCCAGCAGCCCCTCGGACGGTTCGTCTGAAAAACTGTTTTTT. The chain carries TRBV4-2 and TRBJ1-4, with D uncertain. Germline V gene data show CDR1 as LGHNA and CDR2 as YNFKEQ. The V end was cut by 4 bases, the J end by 7 bases, with 16 bases between. The CDR3 has 15 residues.

The rearrangement links TRBV27 to TRBJ2-6; D gene uncertain. Between the trimmed V and J ends, which lost 4 bases and 1 base, there was a span of 11 bases. Germline-derived CDR1 and CDR2 are MNHEY and SMNVEV (reference sequence). This CDR3 region has 16 residues. CDR3 sequence (DNA): TGTGCCAGCAGTTCTCCGGGCAGGTCTGGGGCCAACGTCCTGACTTTC. It translates to CASSSPGRSGANVLTF.

The rearrangement joins TRBV4-3 to TRBJ2-2; D tentatively fits TRBD1 or TRBD2 (5 bases each). From germline, CDR1 is LGHNA and CDR2 YSLEER. This CDR3 spans 16 amino acids. Trimming pared 3 bases from V and 3 bases from J, leaving 14 bases between. DNA of the CDR3: TGCGCCAGCAGCCAGAGGGGCGCCGGGGACACCGGGGAGCTGTTTTTT. Residues: CASSQRGAGDTGELFF.

The V gene is TRBV7-6, the J gene TRBJ1-2, with D possibly matching TRBD1 (6 bases). V was cut by 2 bases and J by 7 bases, with 14 bases left in between. The CDR3 loop spans 14 amino acids. Per germline, CDR1 SGHVS and CDR2 FNYEAQ. CDR3 nucleotides: TGTGCCAGCAGCTTAAGATCAGGGGCGCCTGGCTACACCTTC. Its translation is CASSLRSGAPGYTF. Full variable domain (remainder filled in from reference TRBV7-6 and TRBJ1-2): GAGVSQSPRYKVTKRGQDVALRCDPISGHVSLYWYRQALGQGPEFLTYFNYEAQQDKSGLPNDRFSAERPEGSISTLTIQRTEQRDSAMYRCASSLRSGAPGYTFGSGTRLTVV.

This clone was counted a few times. V and J are TRBV5-1 and TRBJ2-5; D may match TRBD1 or TRBD2 (6 bases each). CDR1 and CDR2 from the germline V gene are SGHRS and YFSETQ. The CDR3 is 18 amino acids. Trimming shortened V by 5 bases and J by 4 bases, and 27 bases separated the two germline ends. Here the CDR3 DNA reads TGCGCCAGCAGAGCCGGGCCCGGAGGGGGTTTCCTTGGAGAGACCCAGTACTTC. Translating gives CASRAGPGGGFLGETQYF.

The V gene is TRBV6-6, the J gene TRBJ1-1, with 10 bases that match TRBD1. The CDR3 loop spans 16 amino acids. CDR1 and CDR2 (germline): MNHNY, SVGAGI (reference sequence). The junction had 11 bases not matched to a gene; V was cut back by 6 bases and J by 4 bases. This chain's CDR3 is CASRQTTGGKSTEAFF. DNA of the CDR3: TGTGCCAGCAGACAAACGACAGGGGGCAAGTCCACTGAAGCTTTCTTT.

J is TRBJ2-3 and V is TRBV6-5; D gene unclear. Germline CDR1 MNHEY, CDR2 SVGAGI. This CDR3 region has 12 residues. Deletions cut 6 bases from V and 6 bases from J, with 10 bases between. The CDR3 sequence: CASRLAGDTQYF. CDR3 nucleotides: TGTGCCAGCAGACTCGCTGGGGATACGCAGTATTTT.

The chain recombines TRBV27 with TRBJ2-1, with 10 bases fitting TRBD2. The V and J ends lost 1 base and 1 base, in that order; junction bases with no gene match: 7. This CDR3 spans 18 amino acids. CDR1 is MNHEY and CDR2 is SMNVEV in the germline V gene (reference sequence). This chain's CDR3 is CASSLLGLAGVSYNEQFF. CDR3 sequence (DNA): TGTGCCAGCAGTTTATTAGGGCTAGCGGGGGTTTCCTACAATGAGCAGTTCTTC.

The CDR3 DNA sequence: TGTGCCTGGAGTGCAGGAGCCTTCCAAGAGACCCAGTACTTC. Amino acid sequence: CAWSAGAFQETQYF. The chain employs TRBV30 and TRBJ2-5, with D hard to call. The V end was cut by 1 base, the J end by 1 base, with 10 bases between. The CDR3 has 14 amino acids. Germline CDR1 GTSNPN, CDR2 SVGIG (reference sequence).

The rearrangement links TRBV2 to TRBJ1-2, with TRBD1 as a possible D gene (6 bases). This CDR3 comprises 15 residues. With 7 bases removed from V and 8 bases from J, the gap between germline ends came to 23 bases. Germline assignment: CDR1 SNHLY and CDR2 FYNNEI. The CDR3 DNA sequence: TGTGCCAGCAATGGAGTACAGGGTCAGACGAACGGCTACACCTTC. Translating gives CASNGVQGQTNGYTF.

V gene TRBV6-5 combines with J gene TRBJ1-3; maybe TRBD1 (5 bases). From germline, CDR1 is MNHEY and CDR2 SVGAGI. CDR3 length: 16 residues. Trimming left V 2 bases short and J 4 bases short, with 15 bases between. CDR3 sequence: CASSYGAGGTGNTIYF. CDR3 in DNA: TGTGCCAGCAGTTACGGGGCAGGTGGAACGGGAAACACCATATATTTT.

CDR3 protein: CASTIDGGSYEQYF. The CDR3 coding sequence is TGTGCCAGCACCATAGATGGCGGTTCCTACGAGCAGTACTTC. The rearrangement links TRBV7-9 to TRBJ2-7; D gene uncertain. From germline, CDR1 is SEHNR and CDR2 FQNEAQ (reference sequence). The V gene lost 7 bases and the J gene lost 1 base, with 14 bases spanning the gap. The CDR3 has 14 residues.

The rearrangement links TRBV5-6 to TRBJ2-3; maybe TRBD2 (6 bases). The V and J ends lost 1 base and 5 bases respectively, with 17 bases between them. From germline, CDR1 is SGHDT and CDR2 YYEEEE. The CDR3 loop spans 16 amino acids. CDR3 sequence (DNA): TGTGCCAGCAGCTTGAGTCCGGGGGTCGGGCGAGATACGCAGTATTTT. Translation: CASSLSPGVGRDTQYF.

This clone was seen a few times. CDR3 loop: CATSRTTGTGPEKLFF. The CDR3 nucleotides are TGTGCCACCAGCAGAACCACCGGGACAGGGCCCGAAAAACTGTTTTTT. The genes are TRBV15 and TRBJ1-4; 9 bases are shared with TRBD1. The V segment lost 2 bases and the J segment 8 bases; nucleotides outside the gene matches: 9. This CDR3 is 16 amino acids long. CDR1 LNHNV and CDR2 YYDKDF come from the germline V gene (reference sequence).

Only a few counts were recorded for this clone. The chain has TRBV23-1 and TRBJ1-2, with 8 bases fitting TRBD1. TRBV23-1 is flagged as an ORF with uncertain function. The J segment lost 7 bases and the V segment lost 7 bases, leaving 11 bases of the junction unmatched. The CDR3 extends over 14 amino acids. In DNA, the CDR3 is TGCGCCAGCATTCGAATCACAGGGGGGCCTGGCTACACCTTC. Translating gives CASIRITGGPGYTF.

The V and J genes are TRBV4-3 and TRBJ2-1; 10 bases fit TRBD2. The junction had 11 bases not matched to a gene; V was cut back by 0 bases and J by 0 bases. The length of the CDR3 is 20 residues. Germline V gives CDR1 LGHNA, CDR2 YSLEER. DNA of the CDR3: TGCGCCAGCAGCCAAGATCGTCCAGCGGGGGGGCGAGTCTCCTACAATGAGCAGTTCTTC. It codes for CASSQDRPAGGRVSYNEQFF.

CDR3 in DNA: TGCGCCAGCAGCCGCCCTTTGGGGGAGCTGTTTTTT. Its protein product is CASSRPLGELFF. The V and J genes are TRBV4-1 and TRBJ2-2; D remains ambiguous. The V and J ends lost 4 bases and 8 bases respectively, with 8 bases between them. CDR1 is MGHRA and CDR2 is YSYEKL in the germline V gene. CDR3 length: 12 residues.

This chain links TRBV5-1 with TRBJ1-4; unclear D gene. V lost 3 bases, J lost 8 bases, and 17 bases lay in between. Germline-derived CDR1 and CDR2 are SGHRS and YFSETQ. This CDR3 is built from 15 residues. For the CDR3, the DNA is TGCGCCAGCAGCTCCGTCGACACATCCGCGGAAAAACTGTTTTTT. This codes for CASSSVDTSAEKLFF. The complete variable domain, with remaining parts taken from reference TRBV5-1 and TRBJ1-4, reads KAGVTQTPRYLIKTRGQQVTLSCSPISGHRSVSWYQQTPGQGLQFLFEYFSETQRNKGNFPGRFSGRQFSNSRSEMNVSTLELGDSALYLCASSSVDTSAEKLFFGSGTQLSVL.

This clone was found a few times. This chain connects TRBV6-1 to TRBJ1-1; 8 positions match TRBD1. This CDR3 spans 15 amino acids. Germline lookup yields CDR1 MNHNS and CDR2 SASEGT. The V segment lost 4 bases and the J segment 7 bases; nucleotides outside the gene matches: 11. Here the CDR3 reads CASSGPHRTGFEAFF. The CDR3 nucleotides are TGTGCCAGCAGTGGACCGCACAGGACAGGGTTTGAAGCTTTCTTT.

The chain uses TRBV7-8 and TRBJ1-6, with D uncertain. There are 17 residues in the CDR3. CDR1 and CDR2 from the germline V gene are SGHVS and FQNEAQ. The germline V and J ends were trimmed by 5 bases and 0 bases, with 14 bases remaining between them. The DNA of the CDR3 is TGTGCCAGCAGCCCCCACGTGGGTAGCTCCTATAATTCACCCCTCCACTTT. Its translation is CASSPHVGSSYNSPLHF.

J is TRBJ1-1 and V is TRBV7-9; TRBD1 matches 7 bases. Germline CDR1 and CDR2: SEHNR and FQNEAQ (reference sequence). V was pared by 4 bases and J by 0 bases, with 14 bases of the junction left unmatched. The CDR3 spans 18 residues. The CDR3 DNA reads TGTGCCAGCAGCTGGCGAACCCCGGGACAGATAATGAACACTGAAGCTTTCTTT. Its translation: CASSWRTPGQIMNTEAFF.

This chain joins TRBV4-1 and TRBJ1-4; 11 bases map to TRBD1. Per germline, CDR1 MGHRA and CDR2 YSYEKL. V shed 0 bases and J 7 bases; nucleotides not matched to a gene: 4. The CDR3 extends over 16 amino acids. Written as DNA, the CDR3 is TGCGCCAGCAGCCAAGAAAGGACAGGGGGCTCTGAAAAACTGTTTTTT. Translating gives CASSQERTGGSEKLFF.